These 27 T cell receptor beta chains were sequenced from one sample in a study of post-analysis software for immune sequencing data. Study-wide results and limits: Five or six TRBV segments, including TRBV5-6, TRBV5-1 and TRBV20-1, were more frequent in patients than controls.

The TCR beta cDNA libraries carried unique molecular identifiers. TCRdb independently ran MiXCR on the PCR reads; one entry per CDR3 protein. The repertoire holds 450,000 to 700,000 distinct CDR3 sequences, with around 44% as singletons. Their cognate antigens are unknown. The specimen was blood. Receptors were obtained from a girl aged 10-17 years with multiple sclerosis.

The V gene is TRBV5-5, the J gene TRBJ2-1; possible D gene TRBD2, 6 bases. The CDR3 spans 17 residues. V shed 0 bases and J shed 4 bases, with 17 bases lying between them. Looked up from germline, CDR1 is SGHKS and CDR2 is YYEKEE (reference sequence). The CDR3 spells CASSLALGGMGYNEQFF. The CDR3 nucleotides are TGTGCCAGCAGCTTGGCTCTGGGCGGGATGGGGTACAATGAGCAGTTCTTC.

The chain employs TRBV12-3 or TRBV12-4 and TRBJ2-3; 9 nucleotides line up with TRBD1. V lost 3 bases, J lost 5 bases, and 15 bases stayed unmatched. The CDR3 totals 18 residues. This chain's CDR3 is CASSFYHPGQGSGDTQYF. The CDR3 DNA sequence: TGTGCCAGCAGTTTTTACCATCCGGGACAGGGCTCGGGAGATACGCAGTATTTT.

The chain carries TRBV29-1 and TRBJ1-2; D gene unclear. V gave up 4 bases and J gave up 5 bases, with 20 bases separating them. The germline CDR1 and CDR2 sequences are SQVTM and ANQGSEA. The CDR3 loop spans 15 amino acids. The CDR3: CSVVPPDRSVYGYTF. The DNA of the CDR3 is TGCAGCGTTGTCCCCCCGGACCGATCTGTTTATGGCTACACCTTC.

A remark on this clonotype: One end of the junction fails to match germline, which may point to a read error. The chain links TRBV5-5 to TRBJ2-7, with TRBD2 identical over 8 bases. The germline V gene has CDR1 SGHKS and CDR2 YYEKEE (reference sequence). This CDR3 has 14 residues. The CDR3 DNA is TGTGCCAGCGGCTTGCGGGAGGACGCCTACGAGCAGTACTTC. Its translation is CASGLREDAYEQYF.

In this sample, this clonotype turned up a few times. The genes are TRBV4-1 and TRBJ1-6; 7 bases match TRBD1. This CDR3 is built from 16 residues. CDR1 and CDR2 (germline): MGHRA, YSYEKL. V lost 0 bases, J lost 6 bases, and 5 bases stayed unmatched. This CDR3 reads CASSQDAAGGNSPLHF. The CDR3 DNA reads TGCGCCAGCAGCCAAGATGCGGCAGGGGGTAATTCACCCCTCCACTTT.

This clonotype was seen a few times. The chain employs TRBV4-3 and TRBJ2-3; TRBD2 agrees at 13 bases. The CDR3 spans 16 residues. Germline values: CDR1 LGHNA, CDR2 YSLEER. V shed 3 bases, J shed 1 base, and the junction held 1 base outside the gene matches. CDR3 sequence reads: CASSQTSGGRTDTQYF. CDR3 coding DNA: TGCGCCAGCAGCCAGACTAGCGGGGGGCGCACAGATACGCAGTATTTT.

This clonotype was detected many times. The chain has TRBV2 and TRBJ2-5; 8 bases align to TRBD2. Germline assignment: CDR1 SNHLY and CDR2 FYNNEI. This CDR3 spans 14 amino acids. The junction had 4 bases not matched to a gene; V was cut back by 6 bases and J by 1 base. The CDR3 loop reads CASSSGLAQETQYF. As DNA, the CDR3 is TGTGCCAGCAGCTCTGGACTAGCCCAAGAGACCCAGTACTTC.

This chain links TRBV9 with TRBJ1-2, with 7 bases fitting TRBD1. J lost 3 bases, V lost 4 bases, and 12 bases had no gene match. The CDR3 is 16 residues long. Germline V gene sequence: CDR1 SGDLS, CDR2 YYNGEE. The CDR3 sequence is CASSPRGRGGDYGYTF. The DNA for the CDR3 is TGTGCCAGCAGCCCCCGAGGCAGGGGGGGGGACTATGGCTACACCTTC.

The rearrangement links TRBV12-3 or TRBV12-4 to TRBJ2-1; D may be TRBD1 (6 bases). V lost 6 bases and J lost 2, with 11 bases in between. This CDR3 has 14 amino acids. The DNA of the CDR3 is TGTGCCAGCAGGGCAGGGGCTACCTACAATGAGCAGTTCTTC. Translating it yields CASRAGATYNEQFF.

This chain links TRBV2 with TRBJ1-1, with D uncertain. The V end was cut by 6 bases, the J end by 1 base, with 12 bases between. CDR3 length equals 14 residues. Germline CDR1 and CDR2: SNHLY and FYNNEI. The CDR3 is CASRHILKNTEAFF. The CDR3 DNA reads TGTGCCAGCAGGCACATCCTGAAGAACACTGAAGCTTTCTTT.

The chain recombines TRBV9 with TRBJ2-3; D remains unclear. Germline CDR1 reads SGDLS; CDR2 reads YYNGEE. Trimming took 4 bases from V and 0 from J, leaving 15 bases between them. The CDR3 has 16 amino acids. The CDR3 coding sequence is TGTGCCAGCAGCTTAGAAGCGAACCCTAGCACAGATACGCAGTATTTT. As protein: CASSLEANPSTDTQYF.

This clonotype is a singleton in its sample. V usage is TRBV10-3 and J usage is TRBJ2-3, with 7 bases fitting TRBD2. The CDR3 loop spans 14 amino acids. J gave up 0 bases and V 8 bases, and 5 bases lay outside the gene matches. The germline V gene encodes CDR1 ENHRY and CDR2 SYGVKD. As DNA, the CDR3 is TGTGCCATCGGTACAGCGGGGAGCACAGATACGCAGTATTTT. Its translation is CAIGTAGSTDTQYF.

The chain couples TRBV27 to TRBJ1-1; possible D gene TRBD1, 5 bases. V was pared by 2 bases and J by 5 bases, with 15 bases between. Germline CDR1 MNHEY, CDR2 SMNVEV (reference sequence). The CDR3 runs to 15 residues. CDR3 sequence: CASSLGVRGRTEAFF. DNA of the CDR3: TGTGCCAGCAGTTTAGGTGTGAGGGGCAGGACTGAAGCTTTCTTT.

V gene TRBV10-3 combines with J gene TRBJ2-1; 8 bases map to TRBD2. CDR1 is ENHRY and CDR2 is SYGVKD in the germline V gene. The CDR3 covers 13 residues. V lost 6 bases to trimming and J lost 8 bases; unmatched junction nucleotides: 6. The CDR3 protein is CAIREREPDEQFF. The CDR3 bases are TGTGCCATCAGGGAGCGGGAGCCCGATGAGCAGTTCTTC.

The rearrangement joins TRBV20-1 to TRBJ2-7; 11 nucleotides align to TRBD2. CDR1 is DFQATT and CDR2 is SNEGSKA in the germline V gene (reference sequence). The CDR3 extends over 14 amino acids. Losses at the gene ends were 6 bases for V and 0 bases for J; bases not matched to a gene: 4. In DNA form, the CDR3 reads TGCAGTGCCCCCGGGACTAGCGGCTCCTACGAGCAGTACTTC. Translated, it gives CSAPGTSGSYEQYF.

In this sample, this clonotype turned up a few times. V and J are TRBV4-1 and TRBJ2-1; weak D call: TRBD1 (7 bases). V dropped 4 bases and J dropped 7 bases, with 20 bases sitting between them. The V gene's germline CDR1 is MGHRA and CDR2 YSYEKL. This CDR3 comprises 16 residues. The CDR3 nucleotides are TGCGCCAGCAGCCCAGAGGTCGGCAGGGGGACTAATGAGCAGTTCTTC. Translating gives CASSPEVGRGTNEQFF.

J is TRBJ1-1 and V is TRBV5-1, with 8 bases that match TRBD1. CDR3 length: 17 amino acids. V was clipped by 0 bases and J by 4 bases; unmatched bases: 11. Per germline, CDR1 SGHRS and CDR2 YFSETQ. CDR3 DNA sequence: TGCGCCAGCAGCTTGGCAGGACAGGGAATCCTGGCCACTGAAGCTTTCTTT. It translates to CASSLAGQGILATEAFF.

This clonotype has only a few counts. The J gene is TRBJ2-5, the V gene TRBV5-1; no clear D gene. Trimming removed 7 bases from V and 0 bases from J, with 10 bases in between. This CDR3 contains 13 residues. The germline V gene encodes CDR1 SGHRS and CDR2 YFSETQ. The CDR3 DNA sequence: TGCGCCAGCCGGGTTTACAACCAAGAGACCCAGTACTTC. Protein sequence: CASRVYNQETQYF.

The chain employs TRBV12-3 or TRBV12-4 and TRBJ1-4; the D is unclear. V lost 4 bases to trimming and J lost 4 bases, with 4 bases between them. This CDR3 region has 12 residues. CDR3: CASSSGNEKLFF. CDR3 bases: TGTGCCAGCAGTTCGGGTAATGAAAAACTGTTTTTT.

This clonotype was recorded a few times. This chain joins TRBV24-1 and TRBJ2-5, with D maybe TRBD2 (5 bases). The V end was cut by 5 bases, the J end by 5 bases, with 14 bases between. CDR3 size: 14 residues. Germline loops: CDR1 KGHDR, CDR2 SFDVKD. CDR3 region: CATSGPAGVETQYF. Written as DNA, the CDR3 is TGTGCCACCAGTGGTCCTGCGGGTGTGGAGACCCAGTACTTC.

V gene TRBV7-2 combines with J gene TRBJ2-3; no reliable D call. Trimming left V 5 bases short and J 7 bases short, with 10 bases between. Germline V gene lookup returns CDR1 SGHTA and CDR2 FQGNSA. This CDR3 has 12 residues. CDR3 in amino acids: CASSLPRNTQYF. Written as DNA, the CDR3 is TGTGCCAGCAGCCTGCCTAGGAATACGCAGTATTTT.

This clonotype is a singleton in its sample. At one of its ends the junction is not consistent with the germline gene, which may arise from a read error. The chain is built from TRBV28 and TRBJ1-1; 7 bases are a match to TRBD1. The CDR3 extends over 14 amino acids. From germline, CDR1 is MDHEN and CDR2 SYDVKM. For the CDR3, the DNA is TGTGTCAGCAGGGGGACACGGGGTAAAAGAGAAGCTTTCTTT. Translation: CVSRGTRGKREAFF.

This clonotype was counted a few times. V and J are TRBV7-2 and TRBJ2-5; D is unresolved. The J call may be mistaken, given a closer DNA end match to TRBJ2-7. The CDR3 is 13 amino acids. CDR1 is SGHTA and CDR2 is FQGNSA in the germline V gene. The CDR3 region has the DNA TGTGCCAGCGGTGCGAGGTCCCACAACGAGCAGTACTTC. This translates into CASGARSHNEQYF.

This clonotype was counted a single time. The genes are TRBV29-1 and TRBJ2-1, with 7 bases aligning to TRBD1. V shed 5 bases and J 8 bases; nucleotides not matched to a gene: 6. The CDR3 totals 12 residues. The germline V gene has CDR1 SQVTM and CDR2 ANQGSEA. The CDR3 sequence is CSVPQGWDEQFF. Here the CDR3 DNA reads TGCAGCGTTCCACAGGGGTGGGATGAGCAGTTCTTC.

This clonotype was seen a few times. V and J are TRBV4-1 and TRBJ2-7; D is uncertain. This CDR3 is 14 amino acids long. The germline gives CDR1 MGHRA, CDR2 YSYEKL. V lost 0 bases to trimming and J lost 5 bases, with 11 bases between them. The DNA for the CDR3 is TGCGCCAGCAGCCAAGATCATAGGTTAGACGAGCAGTACTTC. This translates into CASSQDHRLDEQYF.

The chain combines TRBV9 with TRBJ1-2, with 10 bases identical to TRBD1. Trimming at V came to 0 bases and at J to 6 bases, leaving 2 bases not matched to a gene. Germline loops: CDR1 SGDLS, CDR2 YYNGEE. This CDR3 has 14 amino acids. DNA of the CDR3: TGTGCCAGCAGCGTAGCGACAGGGGGCAATGGCTACACCTTC. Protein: CASSVATGGNGYTF.

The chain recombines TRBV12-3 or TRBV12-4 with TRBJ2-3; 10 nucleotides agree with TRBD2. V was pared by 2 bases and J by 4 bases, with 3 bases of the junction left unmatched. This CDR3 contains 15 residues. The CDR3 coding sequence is TGTGCCAGCAGTTTACTAGCGGGAGCCGCAGATACGCAGTATTTT. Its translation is CASSLLAGAADTQYF.